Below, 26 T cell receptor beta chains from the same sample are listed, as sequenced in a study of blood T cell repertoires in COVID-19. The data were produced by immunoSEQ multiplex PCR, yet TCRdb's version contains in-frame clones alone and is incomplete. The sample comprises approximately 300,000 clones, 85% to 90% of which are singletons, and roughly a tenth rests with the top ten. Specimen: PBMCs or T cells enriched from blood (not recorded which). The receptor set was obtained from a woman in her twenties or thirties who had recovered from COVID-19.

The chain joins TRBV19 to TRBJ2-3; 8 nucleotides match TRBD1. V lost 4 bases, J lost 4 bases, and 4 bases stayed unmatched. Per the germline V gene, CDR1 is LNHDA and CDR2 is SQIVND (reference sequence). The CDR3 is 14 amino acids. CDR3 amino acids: CASSTGQGADTQYF. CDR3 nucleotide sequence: TGTGCCAGTAGTACCGGACAGGGAGCAGATACGCAGTATTTT.

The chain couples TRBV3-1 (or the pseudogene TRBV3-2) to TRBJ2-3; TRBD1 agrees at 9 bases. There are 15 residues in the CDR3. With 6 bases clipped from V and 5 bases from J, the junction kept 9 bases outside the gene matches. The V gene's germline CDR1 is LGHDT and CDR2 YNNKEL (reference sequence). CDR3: CASRDSGTGIDTQYF. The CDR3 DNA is TGTGCCAGCAGGGATTCCGGGACAGGGATAGATACGCAGTATTTT.

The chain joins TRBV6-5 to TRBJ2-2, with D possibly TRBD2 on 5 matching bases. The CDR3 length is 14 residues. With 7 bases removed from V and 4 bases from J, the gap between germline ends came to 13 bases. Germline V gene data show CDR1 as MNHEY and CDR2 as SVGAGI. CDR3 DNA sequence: TGTGCCAGCACTACGGACTTTAGCACCGGGGAGCTGTTTTTT. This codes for CASTTDFSTGELFF.

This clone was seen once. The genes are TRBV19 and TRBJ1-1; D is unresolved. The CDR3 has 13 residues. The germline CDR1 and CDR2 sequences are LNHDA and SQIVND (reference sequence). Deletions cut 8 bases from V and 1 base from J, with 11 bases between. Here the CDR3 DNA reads TGTGCCAGTGGAGTGGGTCCGAACACTGAAGCTTTCTTT. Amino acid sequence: CASGVGPNTEAFF.

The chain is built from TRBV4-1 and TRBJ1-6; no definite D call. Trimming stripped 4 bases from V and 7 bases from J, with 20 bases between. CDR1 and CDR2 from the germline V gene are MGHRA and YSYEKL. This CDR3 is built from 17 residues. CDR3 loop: CASSLYPAGQENSPLHF. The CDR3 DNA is TGCGCCAGCAGCCTATACCCCGCGGGTCAAGAGAATTCACCCCTCCACTTT.

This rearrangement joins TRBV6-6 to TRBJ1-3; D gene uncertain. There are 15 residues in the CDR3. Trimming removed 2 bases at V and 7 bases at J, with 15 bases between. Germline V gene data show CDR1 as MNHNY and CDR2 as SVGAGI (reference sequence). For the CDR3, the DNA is TGTGCCAGCAGTTACCCGGGAGCCCAAAGCAACACCATATATTTT. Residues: CASSYPGAQSNTIYF.

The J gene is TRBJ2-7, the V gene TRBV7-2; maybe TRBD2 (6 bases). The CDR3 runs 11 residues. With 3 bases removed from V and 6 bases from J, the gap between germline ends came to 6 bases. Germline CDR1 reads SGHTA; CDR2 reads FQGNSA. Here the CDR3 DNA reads TGTGCCAGCAGCTTCGGGGGCGAGCAGTACTTC. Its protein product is CASSFGGEQYF.

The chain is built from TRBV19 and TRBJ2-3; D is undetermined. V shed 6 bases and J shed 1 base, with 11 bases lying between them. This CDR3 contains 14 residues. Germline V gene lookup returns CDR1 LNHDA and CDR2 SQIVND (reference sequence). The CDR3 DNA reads TGTGCCAGTAGCACCATACGGGGCACAGATACGCAGTATTTT. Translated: CASSTIRGTDTQYF.

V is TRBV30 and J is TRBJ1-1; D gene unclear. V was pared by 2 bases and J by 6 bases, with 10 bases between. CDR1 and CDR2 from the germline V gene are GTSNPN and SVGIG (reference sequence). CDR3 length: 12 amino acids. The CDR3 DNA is TGTGCCTGGAGTTCCCCACAGCCTGAAGCTTTCTTT. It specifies CAWSSPQPEAFF.

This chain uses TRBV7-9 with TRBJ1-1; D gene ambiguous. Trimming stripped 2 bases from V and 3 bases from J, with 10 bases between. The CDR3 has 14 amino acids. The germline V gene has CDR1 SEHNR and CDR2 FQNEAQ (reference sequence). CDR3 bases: TGTGCCAGCAGCTTAACACCACAGCACACTGAAGCTTTCTTT. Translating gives CASSLTPQHTEAFF.

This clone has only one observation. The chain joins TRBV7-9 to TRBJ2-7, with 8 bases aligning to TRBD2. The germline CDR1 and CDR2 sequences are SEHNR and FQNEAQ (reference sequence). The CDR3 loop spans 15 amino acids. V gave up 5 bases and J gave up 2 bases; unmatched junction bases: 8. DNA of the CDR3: TGTGCCAGCAGCCCCCCAGCGGGAGACCCCTACGAGCAGTACTTC. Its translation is CASSPPAGDPYEQYF.

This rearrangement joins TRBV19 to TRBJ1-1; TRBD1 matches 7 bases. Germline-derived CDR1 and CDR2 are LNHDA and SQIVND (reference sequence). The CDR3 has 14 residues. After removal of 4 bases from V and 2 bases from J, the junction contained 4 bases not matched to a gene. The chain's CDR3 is CASSNWDRNTEAFF. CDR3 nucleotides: TGTGCCAGTAGTAACTGGGACAGAAACACTGAAGCTTTCTTT.

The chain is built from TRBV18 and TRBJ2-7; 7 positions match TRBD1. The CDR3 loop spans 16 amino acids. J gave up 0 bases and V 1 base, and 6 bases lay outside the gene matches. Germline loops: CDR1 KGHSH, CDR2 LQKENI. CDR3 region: CASSPQTGTASYEQYF. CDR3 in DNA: TGTGCCAGCTCACCACAGACCGGGACAGCCTCCTACGAGCAGTACTTC.

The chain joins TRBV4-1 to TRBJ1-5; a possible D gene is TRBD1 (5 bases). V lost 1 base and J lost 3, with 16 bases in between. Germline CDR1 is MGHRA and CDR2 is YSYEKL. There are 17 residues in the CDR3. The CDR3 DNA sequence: TGCGCCAGCAGCCAAGGGAACTCTGGACACTTCAATCAGCCCCAGCATTTT. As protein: CASSQGNSGHFNQPQHF.

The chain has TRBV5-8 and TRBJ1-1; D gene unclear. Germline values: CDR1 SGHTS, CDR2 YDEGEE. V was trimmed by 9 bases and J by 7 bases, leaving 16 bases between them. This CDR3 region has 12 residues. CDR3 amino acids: CAMSTGILEAFF. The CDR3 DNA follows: TGTGCCATGTCGACGGGGATCCTTGAAGCTTTCTTT.

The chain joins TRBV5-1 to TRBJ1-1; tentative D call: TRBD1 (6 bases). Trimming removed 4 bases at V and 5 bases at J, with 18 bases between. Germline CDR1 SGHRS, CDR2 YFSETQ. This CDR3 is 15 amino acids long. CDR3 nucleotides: TGCGCCAGCAGCCCCTACCAACAGGGATATACTGAAGCTTTCTTT. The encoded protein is CASSPYQQGYTEAFF.

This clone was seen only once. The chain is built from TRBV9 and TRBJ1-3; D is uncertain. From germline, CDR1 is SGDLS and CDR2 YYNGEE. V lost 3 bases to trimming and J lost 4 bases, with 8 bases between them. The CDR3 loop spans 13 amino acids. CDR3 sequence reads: CASSDQSGNTIYF. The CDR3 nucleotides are TGTGCCAGCAGCGACCAGTCCGGAAACACCATATATTTT.

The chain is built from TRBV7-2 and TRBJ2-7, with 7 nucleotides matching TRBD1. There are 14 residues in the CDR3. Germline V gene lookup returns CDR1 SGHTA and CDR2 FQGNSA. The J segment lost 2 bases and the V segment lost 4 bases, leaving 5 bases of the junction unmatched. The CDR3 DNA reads TGTGCCAGCAGCTCGGGACAGAGGACCTACGAGCAGTACTTC. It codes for CASSSGQRTYEQYF.

CDR3 amino acids: CATQADTEAFF. CDR3 sequence (DNA): TGTGCCACGCAGGCTGACACTGAAGCTTTCTTT. The rearrangement joins TRBV11-1 to TRBJ1-1; no clear D gene. Trimming shortened V by 10 bases and J by 3 bases, and 9 bases separated the two germline ends. This CDR3 spans 11 amino acids. The germline V gene encodes CDR1 SGHAT and CDR2 FQDESV (reference sequence). Together with reference TRBV11-1 and TRBJ1-1, the CDR3 gives the full variable domain: EAEVAQSPRYKITEKSQAVAFWCDPISGHATLYWYRQILGQGPELLVQFQDESVVDDSQLPKDRFSAERLKGVDSTLKIQPAELGDSAMYLCATQADTEAFFGQGTRLTVV.

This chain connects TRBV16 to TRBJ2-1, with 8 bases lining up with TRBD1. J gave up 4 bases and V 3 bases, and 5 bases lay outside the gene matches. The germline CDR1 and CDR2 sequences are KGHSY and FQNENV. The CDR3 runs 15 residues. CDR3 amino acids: CASSQPDREYNEQFF. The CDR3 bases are TGTGCCAGCAGCCAGCCGGACAGGGAATACAATGAGCAGTTCTTC. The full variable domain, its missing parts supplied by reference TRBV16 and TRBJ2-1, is GEEVAQTPKHLVRGEGQKAKLYCAPIKGHSYVFWYQQVLKNEFKFLISFQNENVFDETGMPKERFSAKCLPNSPCSLEIQATKLEDSAVYFCASSQPDREYNEQFFGPGTRLTVL.

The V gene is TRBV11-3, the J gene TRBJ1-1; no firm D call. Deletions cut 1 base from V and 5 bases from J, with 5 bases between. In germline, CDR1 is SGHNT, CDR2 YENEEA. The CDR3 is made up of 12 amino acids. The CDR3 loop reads CASSLGLTEAFF. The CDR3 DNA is TGTGCCAGCAGCTTAGGGCTGACTGAAGCTTTCTTT.

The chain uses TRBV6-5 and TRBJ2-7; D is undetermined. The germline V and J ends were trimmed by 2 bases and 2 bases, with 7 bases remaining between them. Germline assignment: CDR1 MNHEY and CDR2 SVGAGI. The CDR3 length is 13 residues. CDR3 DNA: TGTGCCAGCAGTTACAACAGAGCCTACGAGCAGTACTTC. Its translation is CASSYNRAYEQYF.

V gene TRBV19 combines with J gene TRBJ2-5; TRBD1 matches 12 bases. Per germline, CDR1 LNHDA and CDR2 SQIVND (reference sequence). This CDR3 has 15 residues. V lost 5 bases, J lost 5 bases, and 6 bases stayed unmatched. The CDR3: CASSQGQGARETQYF. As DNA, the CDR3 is TGTGCCAGTAGTCAGGGACAGGGGGCGAGGGAGACCCAGTACTTC.

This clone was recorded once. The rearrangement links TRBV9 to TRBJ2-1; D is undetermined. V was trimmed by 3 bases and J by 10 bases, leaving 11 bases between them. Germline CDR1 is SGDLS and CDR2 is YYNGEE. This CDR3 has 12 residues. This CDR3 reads CASSAKSREQFF. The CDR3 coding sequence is TGTGCCAGCAGCGCCAAATCTAGAGAGCAGTTCTTC.

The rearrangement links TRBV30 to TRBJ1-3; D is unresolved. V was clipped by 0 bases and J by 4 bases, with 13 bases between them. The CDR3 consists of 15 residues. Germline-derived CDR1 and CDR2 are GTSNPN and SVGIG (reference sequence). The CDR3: CAWSVSRVSGNTIYF. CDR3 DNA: TGTGCCTGGAGTGTGTCTCGAGTTTCAGGAAACACCATATATTTT.

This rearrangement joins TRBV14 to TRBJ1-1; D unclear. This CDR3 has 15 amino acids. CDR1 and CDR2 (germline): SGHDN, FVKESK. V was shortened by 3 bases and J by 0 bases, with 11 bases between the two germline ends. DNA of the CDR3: TGTGCCAGCAGCCACTTGGGCACCGTGAACACTGAAGCTTTCTTT. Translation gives CASSHLGTVNTEAFF.